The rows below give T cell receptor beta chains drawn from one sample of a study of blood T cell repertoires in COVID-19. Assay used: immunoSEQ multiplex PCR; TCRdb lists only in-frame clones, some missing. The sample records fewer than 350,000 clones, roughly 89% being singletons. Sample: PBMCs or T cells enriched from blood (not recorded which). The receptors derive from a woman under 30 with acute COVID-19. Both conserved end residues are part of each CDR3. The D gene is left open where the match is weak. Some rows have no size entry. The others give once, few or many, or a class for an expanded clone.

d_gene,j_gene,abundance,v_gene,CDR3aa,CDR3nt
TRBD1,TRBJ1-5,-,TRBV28,CASSWDRVVQPQHF,TGTGCCAGCAGTTGGGACAGAGTGGTTCAGCCCCAGCATTTT
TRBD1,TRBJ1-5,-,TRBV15,CATSRDGTGGRSNQPQHF,TGTGCCACCAGCAGAGACGGGACAGGAGGTCGTAGCAATCAGCCCCAGCATTTT
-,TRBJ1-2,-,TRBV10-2,CASSESNTNYGYTF,TGCGCCAGCAGTGAGTCCAACACTAACTATGGCTACACCTTC
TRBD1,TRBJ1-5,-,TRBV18,CASSPTGTGIQPQHF,TGTGCCAGCTCACCCACGGGGACAGGAATCCAGCCCCAGCATTTT
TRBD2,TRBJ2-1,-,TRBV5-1,CATASGSAYNEQFF,TGCGCCACAGCCAGCGGGAGTGCCTACAATGAGCAGTTCTTC
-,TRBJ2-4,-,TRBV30,CAWSSAGAKNIQYF,TGTGCCTGGAGCTCGGCAGGAGCCAAAAACATTCAGTACTTC
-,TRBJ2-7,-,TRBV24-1,CATSDRGYEQYF,TGTGCCACCAGTGACAGGGGTTACGAGCAGTACTTC
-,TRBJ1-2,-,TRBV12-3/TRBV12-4,CASSSGGGYGYTF,TGTGCCAGCAGTTCGGGGGGTGGCTATGGCTACACCTTC
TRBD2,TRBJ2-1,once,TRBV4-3,CASSQDRAGGTYNEQFF,TGCGCCAGCAGCCAAGATAGGGCGGGAGGCACCTACAATGAGCAGTTCTTC
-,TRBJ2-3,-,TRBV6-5,CASSPGPEGTQYF,TGTGCCAGCAGTCCTGGTCCGGAGGGTACGCAGTATTTT
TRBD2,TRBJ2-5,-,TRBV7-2,CASSLAGPGLAGELETQYF,TGTGCCAGCAGCTTAGCGGGCCCGGGACTAGCGGGAGAATTGGAGACCCAGTACTTC
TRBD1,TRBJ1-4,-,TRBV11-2,CASSRGQLNEKLFF,TGTGCCAGCAGCAGGGGACAGCTAAATGAAAAACTGTTTTTT